This TCR beta chain came from a study of T cell repertoires in cytomegalovirus infection. Study summary: The study used recently identified HLA-C-restricted and well-studied HLA-B-restricted CMV epitopes.

The length of the CDR3 is 13 residues. Germline V gene lookup returns CDR1 MGHRA and CDR2 YSYEKL. The germline V and J ends were trimmed by 4 bases and 7 bases, with 13 bases remaining between them. TCRdb used MiXCR to reprocess the reads, holding one entry per CDR3 protein. The data show 200,000 to 250,000 distinct CDR3 sequences, 38% seen once. Study conclusions and caveats: There were carriers of CMV plus the relevant HLA, and cumulative public TCR beta family frequency identified them. It was HLA-C-restricted CMV-specific TCR beta clonotypes that dominated the response ex vivo.

As for this clonotype: The antigen is undetermined.

The starting material was CD8+ T cells from cultured PBMCs, obtained from culture after CMV antigen stimulation. The chain joins TRBV4-1 to TRBJ1-1; tentatively, D is TRBD1 (5 bases). The sequence was collected from a human donor in good health (CMV status not recorded). Some clones in this sample may be carry-over from other donors' samples. Here the CDR3 reads CASSPKRGVEAFF. CDR3 sequence (DNA): TGCGCCAGCAGCCCAAAAAGAGGGGTTGAAGCTTTCTTT.